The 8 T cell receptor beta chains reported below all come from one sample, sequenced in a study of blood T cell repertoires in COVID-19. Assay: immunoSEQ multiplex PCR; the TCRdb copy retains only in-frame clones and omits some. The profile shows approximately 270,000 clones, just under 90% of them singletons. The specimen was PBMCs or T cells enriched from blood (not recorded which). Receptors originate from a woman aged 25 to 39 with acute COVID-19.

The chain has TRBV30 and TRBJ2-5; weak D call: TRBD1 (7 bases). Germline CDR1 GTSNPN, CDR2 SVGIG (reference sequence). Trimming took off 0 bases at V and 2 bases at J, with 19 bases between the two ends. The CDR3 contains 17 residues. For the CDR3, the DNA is TGTGCCTGGAGTGTACGGGGGACAGTGCTAATTCAAGAGACCCAGTACTTC. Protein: CAWSVRGTVLIQETQYF.

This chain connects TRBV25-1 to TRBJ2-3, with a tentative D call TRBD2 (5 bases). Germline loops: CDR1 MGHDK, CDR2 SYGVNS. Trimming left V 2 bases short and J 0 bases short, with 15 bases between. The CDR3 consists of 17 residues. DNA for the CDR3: TGTGCCAGCAGTGAACGTCCTTTAGCGAGGAGCACAGATACGCAGTATTTT. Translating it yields CASSERPLARSTDTQYF.

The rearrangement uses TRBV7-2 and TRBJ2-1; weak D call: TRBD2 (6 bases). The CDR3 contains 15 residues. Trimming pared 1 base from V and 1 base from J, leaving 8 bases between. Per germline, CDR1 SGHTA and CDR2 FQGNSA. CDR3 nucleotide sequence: TGTGCCAGCAGCTTAGTCGCGGGGTCCTACAATGAGCAGTTCTTC. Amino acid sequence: CASSLVAGSYNEQFF.

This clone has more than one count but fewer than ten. CDR3 in amino acids: CASSIEGGSGTQYF. CDR3 nucleotide sequence: TGTGCCAGTAGTATAGAAGGCGGGTCGGGTACGCAGTATTTT. V gene TRBV19 combines with J gene TRBJ2-3, with a possible D match to TRBD2 (5 bases). V was pared by 0 bases and J by 8 bases, with 12 bases between. Germline assignment: CDR1 LNHDA and CDR2 SQIVND (reference sequence). This CDR3 has 14 amino acids.

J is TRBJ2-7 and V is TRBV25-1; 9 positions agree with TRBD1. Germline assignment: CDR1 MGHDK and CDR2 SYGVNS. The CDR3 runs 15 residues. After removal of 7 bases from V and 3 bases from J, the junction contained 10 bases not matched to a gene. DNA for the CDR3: TGTGCCAGCAAGCTCGAGGGGACAGGGCGCTACGAGCAGTACTTC. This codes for CASKLEGTGRYEQYF.

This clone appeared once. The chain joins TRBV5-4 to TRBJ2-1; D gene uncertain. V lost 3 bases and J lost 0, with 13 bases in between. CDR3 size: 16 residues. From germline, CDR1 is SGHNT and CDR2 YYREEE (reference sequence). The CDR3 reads CASSYGGTSSYNEQFF. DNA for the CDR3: TGTGCCAGCAGCTACGGTGGTACGAGCTCCTACAATGAGCAGTTCTTC.

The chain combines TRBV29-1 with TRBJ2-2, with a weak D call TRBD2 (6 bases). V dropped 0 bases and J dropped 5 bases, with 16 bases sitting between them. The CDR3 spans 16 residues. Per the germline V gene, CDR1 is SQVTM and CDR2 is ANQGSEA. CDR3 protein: CSVEDGGNRPTGELFF. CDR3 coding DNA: TGCAGCGTTGAAGATGGCGGGAACAGGCCTACCGGGGAGCTGTTTTTT.

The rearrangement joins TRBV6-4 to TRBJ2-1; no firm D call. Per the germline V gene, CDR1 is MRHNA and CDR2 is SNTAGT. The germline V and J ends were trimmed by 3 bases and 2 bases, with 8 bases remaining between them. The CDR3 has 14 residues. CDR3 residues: CASSEGGTYNEQFF. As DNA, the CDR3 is TGTGCCAGCAGTGAAGGCGGAACCTACAATGAGCAGTTCTTC.